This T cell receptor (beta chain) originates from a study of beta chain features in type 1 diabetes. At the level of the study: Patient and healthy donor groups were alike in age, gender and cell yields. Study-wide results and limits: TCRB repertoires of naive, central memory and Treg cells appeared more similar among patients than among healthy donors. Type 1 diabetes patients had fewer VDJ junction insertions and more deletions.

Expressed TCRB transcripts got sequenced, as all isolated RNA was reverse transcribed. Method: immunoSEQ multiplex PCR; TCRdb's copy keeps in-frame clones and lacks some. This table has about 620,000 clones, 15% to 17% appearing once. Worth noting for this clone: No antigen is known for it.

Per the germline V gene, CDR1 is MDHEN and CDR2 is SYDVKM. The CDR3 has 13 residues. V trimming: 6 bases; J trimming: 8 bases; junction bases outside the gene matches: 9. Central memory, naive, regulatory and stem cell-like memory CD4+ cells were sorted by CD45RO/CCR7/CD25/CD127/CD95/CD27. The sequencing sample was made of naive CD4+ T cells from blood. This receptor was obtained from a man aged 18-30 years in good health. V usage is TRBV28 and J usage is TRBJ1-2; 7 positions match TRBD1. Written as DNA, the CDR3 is TGTGCCAGCAGCCTTGGACAGGCGGGAGGCTACACCTTC. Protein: CASSLGQAGGYTF.